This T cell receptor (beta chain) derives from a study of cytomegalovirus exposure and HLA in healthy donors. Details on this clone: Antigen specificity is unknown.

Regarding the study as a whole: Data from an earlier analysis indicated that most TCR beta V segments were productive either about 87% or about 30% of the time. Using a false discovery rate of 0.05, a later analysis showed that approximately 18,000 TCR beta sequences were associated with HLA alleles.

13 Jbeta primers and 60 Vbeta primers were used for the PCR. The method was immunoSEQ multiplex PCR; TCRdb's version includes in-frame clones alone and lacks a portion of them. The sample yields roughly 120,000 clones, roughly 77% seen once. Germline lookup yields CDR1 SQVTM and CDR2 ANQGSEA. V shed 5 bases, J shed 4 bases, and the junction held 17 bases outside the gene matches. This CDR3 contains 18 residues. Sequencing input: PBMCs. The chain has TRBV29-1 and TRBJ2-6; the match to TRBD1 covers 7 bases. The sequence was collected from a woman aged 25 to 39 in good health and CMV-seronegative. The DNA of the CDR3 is TGCAGCGTTAAGAACAGGGGACCCTCTGAACTAGGGGCCAACGTCCTGACTTTC. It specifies CSVKNRGPSELGANVLTF.